These T cell receptor beta chains were read from a single sample in a study of T-cell memory formation after mild COVID-19. MiXCR, run by TCRdb on the 5' RACE reads, gives a single entry per CDR3 protein. The data contain about 500,000 distinct CDR3 sequences, roughly 22% of them singletons. The source material was PBMCs or a T cell subset sorted from them (not recorded which). Receptors originate from an adult woman who had mild COVID-19 (a few samples of this study predate the infection). Cell type and time point are not known. Each CDR3 is given without its conserved first and last residue. The size of a clone is reported for some rows only, either as once, few or many, or as a class for expanded clones.

CDR3 protein	clone size	CDR3 length	V gene	J gene
ASSFLGTSTDTQY	NA	13	TRBV5-1	TRBJ2-3
ASSPVGGRNNIQY	few	13	TRBV27	TRBJ2-4
ASARSHYEQY	many	10	TRBV6-5	TRBJ2-7
ASSSPQGGNSPLH	few	13	TRBV7-8	TRBJ1-6
ASRPISQETQY	NA	11	TRBV5-1	TRBJ2-5
ASSVGDSAEQF	NA	11	TRBV2	TRBJ2-1
ASSPYSASFYEQY	few	13	TRBV9	TRBJ2-7
ASTPRAGTRTGELF	many	14	TRBV12-3/TRBV12-4	TRBJ2-2
ASSLELASAYNEQF	many	14	TRBV5-1	TRBJ2-1
ASLGWGSGNTIY	NA	12	TRBV28	TRBJ1-3
SAQTGLAGELF	few	11	TRBV29-1	TRBJ2-2
ASSLVGLAGVVGSGEQF	NA	17	TRBV7-9	TRBJ2-1
ASSSGTGMNTEAF	many	13	TRBV5-1	TRBJ1-1
AWSVRNYEQY	NA	10	TRBV30	TRBJ2-7
ASGWEARFNYGYT	few	13	TRBV4-3	TRBJ1-2
ASKDGSLFT	NA	9	TRBV27	TRBJ1-2
ASSFWGVTDTQY	NA	12	TRBV12-3/TRBV12-4	TRBJ2-3
ASSPGTADSYNEQF	few	14	TRBV2	TRBJ2-1
ASSPGQGAYTIY	NA	12	TRBV18	TRBJ1-3
SARGARAHSYNEQF	many	14	TRBV20-1	TRBJ2-1
ASSVDPGKQPQH	once	12	TRBV9	TRBJ1-5
ASSRTGAGETQY	NA	12	TRBV7-8	TRBJ2-5
ASSESLAGFNEQF	NA	13	TRBV2	TRBJ2-1
ASSLGQEGEQY	few	11	TRBV12-3/TRBV12-4	TRBJ2-7
ASSQSSDPDTQY	few	12	TRBV23-1	TRBJ2-3
ASIGRGGDTQY	NA	11	TRBV12-3/TRBV12-4	TRBJ2-3
ATSDRRGGEETQY	NA	13	TRBV24-1	TRBJ2-5
AIGQGSNQPQH	few	11	TRBV10-3	TRBJ1-5
ASSPVRDRETDTQY	few	14	TRBV5-6	TRBJ2-3
ASSKALGGKAYGYT	few	14	TRBV21-1	TRBJ1-2
ASRRTPNNEQF	once	11	TRBV6-4	TRBJ2-1
ASSPNRRGEQY	NA	11	TRBV11-2	TRBJ2-7
ASSPGQAVNQPQH	NA	13	TRBV5-1	TRBJ1-5
ASSSTKSEQY	many	10	TRBV5-1	TRBJ2-7
ASSQERGGRGTDTQY	NA	15	TRBV4-1	TRBJ2-3
ASSWGTYNEQF	few	11	TRBV2	TRBJ2-1
ASSLLRESGRATDTQY	few	16	TRBV21-1	TRBJ2-3
ASSRRGSGFMNTEAF	few	15	TRBV3-1	TRBJ1-1
ASSFRGGSLNTGELF	many	15	TRBV5-6	TRBJ2-2
ASSYRDGLKNTEAF	NA	14	TRBV12-3/TRBV12-4	TRBJ1-1
SARPKKGLADYYEQY	NA	15	TRBV20-1	TRBJ2-7
ASSLGPLSEQY	NA	11	TRBV12-3/TRBV12-4	TRBJ2-7
ASSFEATLGGYT	NA	12	TRBV12-3/TRBV12-4	TRBJ1-2
ASSATGGVYYGYT	few	13	TRBV9	TRBJ1-2
SASYGTGGGYT	NA	11	TRBV20-1	TRBJ1-2
AWSGVSGSTDTQY	few	13	TRBV30	TRBJ2-3
ASSEDLSYEQY	few	11	TRBV6-5	TRBJ2-7
ASSFVDSSYGYT	few	12	TRBV27	TRBJ1-2
ASSLANGTPQETQY	few	14	TRBV5-1	TRBJ2-5
ASSLWQDNEQF	few	11	TRBV3-1	TRBJ2-1
ASSESGGGAYEQY	NA	13	TRBV25-1	TRBJ2-7
ASSLNRGRGETQY	few	13	TRBV7-3	TRBJ2-5
ASSSSTAYEQY	few	11	TRBV7-6	TRBJ2-7
ASSQRTDTYEQY	many	12	TRBV7-8	TRBJ2-7
ASSQAMGTDTQY	NA	12	TRBV23-1	TRBJ2-3
ASAERGSLILEQY	NA	13	TRBV10-2	TRBJ2-7
ASSQDLGDKSPLH	NA	13	TRBV4-2	TRBJ1-6
ATSPFGDVANEQF	NA	13	TRBV24-1	TRBJ2-1
ASSLGVGGGTDTQY	many	14	TRBV11-2	TRBJ2-3
ASSLGDRGGYT	NA	11	TRBV7-3	TRBJ1-2